The T cell receptor beta chain described here comes from a study of cytomegalovirus exposure and HLA in healthy donors. Unrecorded immune exposure was likely among donors, who were nominally healthy when sampled. The PCR was carried out with 60 Vbeta primers and 13 Jbeta primers. Sequencing used immunoSEQ multiplex PCR; TCRdb keeps in-frame clones, though not all of them. The sample holds around 130,000 clones, around 8.5% seen once. This sequence originates from a man aged 35-49 years in good health and CMV-seronegative. Sequencing was done on a sample of PBMCs.

CDR3: CASRPRTVSGNTIYF. CDR3 coding DNA: TGTGCCAGCAGACCCCGGACAGTCTCTGGAAACACCATATATTTT. The V gene is TRBV6-1, the J gene TRBJ1-3; TRBD1 is a possible D gene (6 bases). The germline V gene has CDR1 MNHNS and CDR2 SASEGT. This CDR3 has 15 residues. Trimming took off 6 bases at V and 0 bases at J, with 12 bases between the two ends.